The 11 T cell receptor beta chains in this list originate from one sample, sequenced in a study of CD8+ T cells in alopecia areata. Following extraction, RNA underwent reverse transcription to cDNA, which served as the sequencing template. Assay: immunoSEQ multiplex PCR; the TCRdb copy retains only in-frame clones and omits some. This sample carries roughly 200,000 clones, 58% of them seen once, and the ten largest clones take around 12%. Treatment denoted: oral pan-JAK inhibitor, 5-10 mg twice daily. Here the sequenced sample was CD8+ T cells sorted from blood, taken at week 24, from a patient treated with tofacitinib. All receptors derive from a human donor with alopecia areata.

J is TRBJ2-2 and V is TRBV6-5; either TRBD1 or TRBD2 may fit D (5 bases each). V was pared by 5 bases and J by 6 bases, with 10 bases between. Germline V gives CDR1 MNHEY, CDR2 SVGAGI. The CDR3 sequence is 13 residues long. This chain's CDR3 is CASSDVGAGELFF. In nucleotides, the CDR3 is TGTGCCAGCAGTGACGTGGGGGCCGGGGAGCTGTTTTTT.

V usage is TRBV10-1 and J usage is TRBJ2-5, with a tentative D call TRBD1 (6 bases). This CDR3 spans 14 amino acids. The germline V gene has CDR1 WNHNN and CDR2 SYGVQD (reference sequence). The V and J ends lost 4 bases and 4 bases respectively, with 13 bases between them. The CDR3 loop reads CASSVGQGRETQYF. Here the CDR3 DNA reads TGCGCCAGCAGTGTGGGACAAGGGCGAGAGACCCAGTACTTC.

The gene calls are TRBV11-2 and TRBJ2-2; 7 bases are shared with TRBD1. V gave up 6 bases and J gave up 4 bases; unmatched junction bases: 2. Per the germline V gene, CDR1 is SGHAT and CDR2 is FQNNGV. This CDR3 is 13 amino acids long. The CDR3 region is CASSRGPTGELFF. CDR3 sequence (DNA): TGTGCCAGCAGTAGGGGGCCCACCGGGGAGCTGTTTTTT.

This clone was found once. The CDR3 DNA sequence: TGTGCCAGCAGCTTAGCTGTTCCAGGAGGAAGAAACTATGGCTACACCTTC. Protein sequence: CASSLAVPGGRNYGYTF. The chain employs TRBV11-2 and TRBJ1-2; no firm D call. The V gene lost 1 base and the J gene lost 2 bases, with 17 bases spanning the gap. Per germline, CDR1 SGHAT and CDR2 FQNNGV. The CDR3 covers 17 residues.

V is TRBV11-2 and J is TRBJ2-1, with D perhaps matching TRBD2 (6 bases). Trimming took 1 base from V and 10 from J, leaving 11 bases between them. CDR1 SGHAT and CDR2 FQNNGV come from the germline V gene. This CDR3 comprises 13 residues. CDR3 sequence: CASSLVGTGEQFF. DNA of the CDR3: TGTGCCAGCAGCTTAGTAGGGACTGGCGAGCAGTTCTTC. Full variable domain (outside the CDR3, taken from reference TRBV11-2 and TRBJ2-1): EAGVAQSPRYKIIEKRQSVAFWCNPISGHATLYWYQQILGQGPKLLIQFQNNGVVDDSQLPKDRFSAERLKGVDSTLKIQPAKLEDSAVYLCASSLVGTGEQFFGPGTRLTVL.

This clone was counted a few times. In nucleotides, the CDR3 is TGTGCCAGCAGCCTGGGAGTGAACACCGGGGAGCTGTTTTTT. The encoded protein is CASSLGVNTGELFF. The chain recombines TRBV7-2 with TRBJ2-2; tentatively, D is TRBD2 (5 bases). The CDR3 loop spans 14 amino acids. The germline V and J ends were trimmed by 5 bases and 1 base, with 8 bases remaining between them. Germline V gene lookup returns CDR1 SGHTA and CDR2 FQGNSA.

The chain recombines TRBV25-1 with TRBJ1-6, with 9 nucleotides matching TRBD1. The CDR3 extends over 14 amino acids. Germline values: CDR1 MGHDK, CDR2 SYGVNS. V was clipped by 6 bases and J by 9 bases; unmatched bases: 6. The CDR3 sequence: CASSWDRDSSPLHF. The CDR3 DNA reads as TGTGCCAGCAGCTGGGACAGGGATAGTTCACCCCTCCACTTT.

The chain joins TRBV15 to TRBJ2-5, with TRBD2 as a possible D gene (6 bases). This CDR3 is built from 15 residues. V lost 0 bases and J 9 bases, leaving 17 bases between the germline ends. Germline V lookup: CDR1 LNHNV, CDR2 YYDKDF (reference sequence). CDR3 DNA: TGTGCCACCAGCAGAGATCTGAGCTCAGGGAGGTCCCAGTACTTC. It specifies CATSRDLSSGRSQYF. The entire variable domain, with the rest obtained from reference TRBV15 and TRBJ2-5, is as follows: DAMVIQNPRYQVTQFGKPVTLSCSQTLNHNVMYWYQQKSSQAPKLLFHYYDKDFNNEADTPDNFQSRRPNTSFCFLDIRSPGLGDTAMYLCATSRDLSSGRSQYFGPGTRLLVL.

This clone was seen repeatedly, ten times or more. CDR3 sequence (DNA): TGTGCCAGCAGTTTATTGAGTTCAGGGACCAGACTTTACAATGAGCAGTTCTTC. Translating gives CASSLLSSGTRLYNEQFF. J is TRBJ2-1 and V is TRBV27, with D possibly called TRBD1 or TRBD2 (5 bases each). The germline gives CDR1 MNHEY, CDR2 SMNVEV (reference sequence). There are 18 residues in the CDR3. V was clipped by 1 base and J by 4 bases, with 20 bases between them.

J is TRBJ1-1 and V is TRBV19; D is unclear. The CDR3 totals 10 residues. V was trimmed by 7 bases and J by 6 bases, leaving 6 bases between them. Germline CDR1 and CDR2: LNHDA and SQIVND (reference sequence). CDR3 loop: CASKGPEAFF. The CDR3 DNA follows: TGTGCCAGTAAGGGCCCTGAAGCTTTCTTT.

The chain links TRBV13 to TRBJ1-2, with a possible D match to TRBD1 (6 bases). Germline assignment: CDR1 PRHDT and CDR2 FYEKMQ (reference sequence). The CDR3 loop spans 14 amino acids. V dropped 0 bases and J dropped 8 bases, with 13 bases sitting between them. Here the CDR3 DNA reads TGTGCCAGCAGCTTAGGCATGGGGGCGCAAGGCTACACCTTC. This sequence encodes CASSLGMGAQGYTF. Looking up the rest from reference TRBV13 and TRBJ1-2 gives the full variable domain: AAGVIQSPRHLIKEKRETATLKCYPIPRHDTVYWYQQGPGQDPQFLISFYEKMQSDKGSIPDRFSAQQFSDYHSELNMSSLELGDSALYFCASSLGMGAQGYTFGSGTRLTVV.